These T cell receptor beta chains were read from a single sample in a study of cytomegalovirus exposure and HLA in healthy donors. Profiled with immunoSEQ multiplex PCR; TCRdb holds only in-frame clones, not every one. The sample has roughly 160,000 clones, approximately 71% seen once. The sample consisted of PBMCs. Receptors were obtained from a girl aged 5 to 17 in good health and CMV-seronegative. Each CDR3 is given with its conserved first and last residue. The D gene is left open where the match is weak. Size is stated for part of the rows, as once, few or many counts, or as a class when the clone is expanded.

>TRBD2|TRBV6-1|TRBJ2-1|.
TGTGCCAGCGTAACCAGCGGGGGCTCCTACAATGAGCAGTTCTTC
CASVTSGGSYNEQFF
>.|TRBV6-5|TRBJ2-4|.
TGTGCCAGCAGGAGGGAATTGAGGAACATTCAGTACTTC
CASRRELRNIQYF
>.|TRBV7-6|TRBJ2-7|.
TGTGCCAGCAGCTTCAGGGAAAGGACCTACGAGCAGTACTTC
CASSFRERTYEQYF
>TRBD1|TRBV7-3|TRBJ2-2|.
TGTGCCAGCAGCGTCCAGGGGGCCGGGGAGCTGTTTTTT
CASSVQGAGELFF
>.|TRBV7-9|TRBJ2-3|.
TGTGCCAGCAGCTTATGGCCGGGAGATACGCAGTATTTT
CASSLWPGDTQYF
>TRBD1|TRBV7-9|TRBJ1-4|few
TGTGCCAGCAGCCCCGACAGGGGAGATGAAAAACTGTTTTTT
CASSPDRGDEKLFF
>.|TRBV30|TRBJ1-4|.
TGTGCCTGGGCGACAGTCATAAAGGAAAAACTGTTTTTT
CAWATVIKEKLFF
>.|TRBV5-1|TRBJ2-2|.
TGCGCCAGCAGCTTGCACGGGGAGCTGTTTTTT
CASSLHGELFF
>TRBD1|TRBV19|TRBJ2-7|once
TGTGCCAGTAGTATCGGGGCAGGGGGCCGGTACGAGCAGTACTTC
CASSIGAGGRYEQYF
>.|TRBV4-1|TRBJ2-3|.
TGCGCCAGCAGCCAGATTACAGGGATGGATACGCAGTATTTT
CASSQITGMDTQYF
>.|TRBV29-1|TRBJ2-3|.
TGCAGCGTTGAAGGCGGGGGCACAGATACGCAGTATTTT
CSVEGGGTDTQYF
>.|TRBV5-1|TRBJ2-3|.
TGCGCCAGCAGCTTGGCCGGGGTAGGCACAGATACGCAGTATTTT
CASSLAGVGTDTQYF
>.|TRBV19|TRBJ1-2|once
TGTGCCAGCAACTCCGGGGACTATGGCTACACCTTC
CASNSGDYGYTF
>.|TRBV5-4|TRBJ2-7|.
TGTGCCAGCAGCTACCTTGGGAGCTCCGAGCAGTACTTC
CASSYLGSSEQYF
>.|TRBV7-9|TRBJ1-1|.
TGTGCCAGCAGCTTAGCGTCCACTAGTATGAACACTGAAGCTTTCTTT
CASSLASTSMNTEAFF
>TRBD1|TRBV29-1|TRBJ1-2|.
TGCAGCGTTCCGACAGGGACTTACCTTGGGGGCTACACCTTC
CSVPTGTYLGGYTF
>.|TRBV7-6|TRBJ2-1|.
TGTGCCAGCAGCCCGAAGAGACAGTCGGATTACAATGAGCAGTTCTTC
CASSPKRQSDYNEQFF
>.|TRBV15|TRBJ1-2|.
TGTGCCACCAGCAGAGGGACAGCCTTAAGAATCTATGGCTACACCTTC
CATSRGTALRIYGYTF
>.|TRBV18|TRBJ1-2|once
TGTGCCAGCTCACCACCCTCGCAGGTCCAACTTTATGGCTACACCTTC
CASSPPSQVQLYGYTF
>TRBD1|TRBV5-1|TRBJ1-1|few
TGCGCCAGCAGAGGGGGCGGTCTCCCCCCGGTCACTGAAGCTTTCTTT
CASRGGGLPPVTEAFF
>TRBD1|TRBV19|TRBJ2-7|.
TGTGCCAGTAGTATCGGGACAGGGGGTTCCTACGAGCAGTACTTC
CASSIGTGGSYEQYF
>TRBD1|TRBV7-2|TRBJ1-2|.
TGTGCCAGCAGCACCGGGACAGGGTTGGGCTACACCTTC
CASSTGTGLGYTF